The 7 T cell receptor beta chains presented below share a single source sample, sequenced in a study of shared clonotypes between healthy human individuals. Libraries were prepared by immunoSEQ multiplex PCR; TCRdb keeps only in-frame clonotypes and omits some of them. This sample has about 1 million clones; approximately 72% occur once, and the top ten carry 1.2% to 1.5%. The sequencing input was memory CD4+ T cells sorted from blood. As to subset: CD45RA-negative fraction. The source is a man between 18 and 29 years old in good health.

The chain couples TRBV5-1 to TRBJ2-4, with D possibly TRBD2 on 5 matching bases. The V end lost 1 base, the J end lost 4 bases, and 9 bases lay between the germline ends. This CDR3 region has 14 residues. The V gene's germline CDR1 is SGHRS and CDR2 YFSETQ. CDR3 sequence (DNA): TGCGCCAGCAGCTTGACTAGTGGAAAAAACATTCAGTACTTC. Translating gives CASSLTSGKNIQYF.

Note on this clone: The same CDR3 is also encoded by other DNA sequences in this sample. The V call is TRBV28, the J call TRBJ1-1; 7 bases are shared with TRBD1. Germline-derived CDR1 and CDR2 are MDHEN and SYDVKM. The CDR3 extends over 13 amino acids. V dropped 6 bases and J dropped 5; count of bases not matched to a gene: 6. The CDR3 nucleotides read TGTGCCAGCAGCAGACAGGGTGGAACTGAAGCTTTCTTT. Encoded protein: CASSRQGGTEAFF.

The V gene is TRBV5-6, the J gene TRBJ2-2; 15 nucleotides match TRBD2. The length of the CDR3 is 18 residues. J lost 6 bases, V lost 4 bases, and 10 bases had no gene match. CDR1 and CDR2 (germline): SGHDT, YYEEEE. The CDR3 DNA is TGTGCCAGCAGCGTGGGACTAGCGGGGGGCTCATTCGCCGGGGAGCTGTTTTTT. It encodes CASSVGLAGGSFAGELFF.

There are many counts of this clone. This rearrangement joins TRBV4-3 to TRBJ1-1, with D tentatively TRBD1 (5 bases). Germline values: CDR1 LGHNA, CDR2 YSLEER. This CDR3 contains 14 residues. V was shortened by 6 bases and J by 0 bases, with 11 bases between the two germline ends. The CDR3 is CASSRGAVNTEAFF. The CDR3 DNA is TGCGCCAGCAGTAGGGGCGCGGTGAACACTGAAGCTTTCTTT.

This clone was detected a few times. V is TRBV14 and J is TRBJ1-1; no clear D. From germline, CDR1 is SGHDN and CDR2 FVKESK. V lost 2 bases and J 3 bases, leaving 13 bases between the germline ends. This CDR3 contains 15 residues. The CDR3 coding sequence is TGTGCCAGCAGCCAAATGTTGGGGAAGGACACTGAAGCTTTCTTT. Translated, it gives CASSQMLGKDTEAFF. The whole variable domain, remainder taken from reference TRBV14 and TRBJ1-1, is EAGVTQFPSHSVIEKGQTVTLRCDPISGHDNLYWYRRVMGKEIKFLLHFVKESKQDESGMPNNRFLAERTGGTYSTLKVQPAELEDSGVYFCASSQMLGKDTEAFFGQGTRLTVV.

The chain recombines TRBV7-2 with TRBJ2-5; the D gene is possibly TRBD2 (6 bases). CDR1 and CDR2 from the germline V gene are SGHTA and FQGNSA. This CDR3 spans 15 amino acids. V lost 5 bases to trimming and J lost 4 bases, with 17 bases between them. The CDR3 spells CASSRVPGVGETQYF. As DNA, the CDR3 is TGTGCCAGCAGCCGCGTCCCGGGGGTTGGAGAGACCCAGTACTTC.

On this clone: The same CDR3 is also encoded by other DNA sequences in this sample. The chain carries TRBV11-3 and TRBJ2-3; TRBD2 aligns across 7 bases. In germline, CDR1 is SGHNT, CDR2 YENEEA. This CDR3 has 16 amino acids. The trim removed 4 bases at V and 0 bases at J, leaving 7 bases unmatched. The CDR3 protein is CASSSGGSTSTDTQYF. The CDR3 nucleotides are TGTGCCAGCAGCTCGGGCGGGAGCACTAGCACAGATACGCAGTATTTT.